The 22 T cell receptor beta chains below all came from one sample that was sequenced in a study of cytomegalovirus exposure and HLA in healthy donors (dated by TCRdb to 2015 to 2018). Library preparation employed the immunoSEQ multiplex PCR assay. A mixture of 60 forward primers for TCR Vbeta segments and 13 reverse primers for TCR Jbeta segments was used in the multiplex PCR. As stored in TCRdb, this immuneACCESS dataset retains in-frame rearrangements with V and J assigned. A fraction of the clones does not appear; measured against another copy, unresolved V genes explain less than half of the discrepancy, and the remainder lacks a known reason. The sample table holds some 180,000 clones, of which 82% were seen once. The ten largest clonotypes hold roughly 1.5% of the sample. The specimen was PBMCs. These receptors were obtained from a woman between 18 and 29 years old in good health and CMV-seronegative.

The chain has TRBV11-2 and TRBJ2-1; no reliable D call. The CDR3 contains 15 residues. Germline values: CDR1 SGHAT, CDR2 FQNNGV. V lost 5 bases to trimming and J lost 1 base, with 12 bases between them. DNA of the CDR3: TGTGCCAGCAGCCCCCGCGGAGTTTCCTACAATGAGCAGTTCTTC. Translating gives CASSPRGVSYNEQFF.

This chain connects TRBV5-1 to TRBJ1-4, with D perhaps TRBD1 (6 bases). This CDR3 has 15 residues. Germline lookup yields CDR1 SGHRS and CDR2 YFSETQ. V gave up 0 bases and J gave up 5 bases, with 11 bases separating them. This CDR3 is CASSLANTGNEKLFF. The CDR3 coding sequence is TGCGCCAGCAGCTTGGCCAATACAGGGAATGAAAAACTGTTTTTT.

The J gene is TRBJ1-6, the V gene TRBV5-6; D is uncertain. Germline values: CDR1 SGHDT, CDR2 YYEEEE. The CDR3 runs to 14 residues. The ends were cut back, 4 bases at V and 5 bases at J, with 10 bases in the middle. CDR3 sequence reads: CASSLRGNNSPLHF. The CDR3 bases are TGTGCCAGCAGCCTACGGGGAAATAATTCACCCCTCCACTTT. Looking up the rest from reference TRBV5-6 and TRBJ1-6 gives the full variable domain: DAGVTQSPTHLIKTRGQQVTLRCSPKSGHDTVSWYQQALGQGPQFIFQYYEEEERQRGNFPDRFSGHQFPNYSSELNVNALLLGDSALYLCASSLRGNNSPLHFGNGTRLTVT.

The genes are TRBV4-3 and TRBJ2-5; 8 bases are a match to TRBD2. CDR3 size: 14 residues. Germline lookup yields CDR1 LGHNA and CDR2 YSLEER. V gave up 2 bases and J gave up 5 bases; unmatched junction bases: 4. CDR3 in amino acids: CASSQSGSLETQYF. The CDR3 DNA follows: TGCGCCAGCAGCCAAAGCGGGAGCCTGGAGACCCAGTACTTC.

The chain is built from TRBV2 and TRBJ1-4, with 10 bases fitting TRBD1. The CDR3 is made up of 12 amino acids. The V segment lost 8 bases and the J segment 7 bases; nucleotides outside the gene matches: 1. Looked up from germline, CDR1 is SNHLY and CDR2 is FYNNEI. The CDR3 DNA reads as TGTGCCAGCGGGACAGGGGTTGAAAAACTGTTTTTT. Translation gives CASGTGVEKLFF.

The gene calls are TRBV30 and TRBJ1-2, with 7 bases fitting TRBD1. The CDR3 extends over 13 amino acids. J gave up 11 bases and V 2 bases, and 11 bases lay outside the gene matches. The V gene's germline CDR1 is GTSNPN and CDR2 SVGIG (reference sequence). CDR3 nucleotide sequence: TGTGCCTGGAGTACGGGACAGTCTCTAGGTTACACCTTC. Its protein product is CAWSTGQSLGYTF.

The genes are TRBV5-1 and TRBJ2-1; TRBD2 matches 7 bases. V shed 0 bases and J 5 bases; nucleotides not matched to a gene: 8. This CDR3 has 16 amino acids. CDR1 is SGHRS, CDR2 YFSETQ, per germline. CDR3 amino acids: CASSLVSSGLDNEQFF. DNA of the CDR3: TGCGCCAGCAGCTTGGTGTCTAGCGGTCTGGACAATGAGCAGTTCTTC.

V is TRBV27 and J is TRBJ1-6; 8 bases agree with TRBD1. Trimming cost V 8 bases and J 6 bases; bases outside gene matches: 12. The length of the CDR3 is 16 residues. Germline CDR1 MNHEY, CDR2 SMNVEV (reference sequence). CDR3 loop: CASGNWDRLLNSPLHF. In DNA form, the CDR3 reads TGTGCCAGCGGGAATTGGGACAGGCTACTTAATTCACCCCTCCACTTT.

The chain has TRBV27 and TRBJ1-1; 7 bases fit TRBD1. Trimming at V came to 5 bases and at J to 7 bases, leaving 16 bases not matched to a gene. Germline lookup yields CDR1 MNHEY and CDR2 SMNVEV (reference sequence). The length of the CDR3 is 16 residues. The CDR3 is CASSLRTGSNGGEAFF. For the CDR3, the DNA is TGTGCCAGCAGTCTCCGGACAGGCTCCAACGGGGGTGAAGCTTTCTTT.

The CDR3 nucleotides are TGTGCCAGCAGTGCTACCGGGACTAGCGGGAGGGTTGAGCAGTTCTTC. Amino acids: CASSATGTSGRVEQFF. V is TRBV6-1 and J is TRBJ2-1; 16 bases fit TRBD2. This CDR3 has 16 residues. Trimming cost V 4 bases and J 9 bases; bases outside gene matches: 6. CDR1 and CDR2 (germline): MNHNS, SASEGT.

The CDR3 spells CASSLEPGTDTQYF. Here the CDR3 DNA reads TGTGCCAGTAGCCTAGAGCCTGGCACAGATACGCAGTATTTT. The rearrangement links TRBV19 to TRBJ2-3; no clear D. This CDR3 has 14 residues. Trimming left V 6 bases short and J 1 base short, with 11 bases between. CDR1 and CDR2 (germline): LNHDA, SQIVND (reference sequence).

The chain uses TRBV7-2 and TRBJ2-7; 9 positions match TRBD2. Germline V gene data show CDR1 as SGHTA and CDR2 as FQGNSA. J was trimmed by 0 bases and V by 5 bases; bases with no gene match: 8. CDR3 length equals 16 residues. The CDR3: CASSPTSGPSSYEQYF. DNA for the CDR3: TGTGCCAGCAGCCCCACTAGCGGGCCGAGCTCCTACGAGCAGTACTTC.

This clone has just one count. The rearrangement links TRBV19 to TRBJ2-5, with 7 bases matching TRBD1. V lost 6 bases and J lost 5; bases outside the gene matches: 6. This CDR3 has 13 amino acids. Looked up from germline, CDR1 is LNHDA and CDR2 is SQIVND (reference sequence). The CDR3 spells CASRDRIMETQYF. CDR3 in DNA: TGTGCCAGTAGGGACAGGATCATGGAGACCCAGTACTTC.

This chain uses TRBV11-2 with TRBJ2-1; D perhaps matches TRBD1 (5 bases). The germline CDR1 and CDR2 sequences are SGHAT and FQNNGV. Trimming removed 1 base from V and 12 bases from J, with 13 bases in between. There are 13 residues in the CDR3. CDR3 in amino acids: CASSLVRQGGQFF. CDR3 DNA: TGTGCCAGCAGCTTAGTACGGCAGGGTGGGCAGTTCTTC.

The CDR3 is CASSAERELAYEQYV. DNA of the CDR3: TGCGCCAGCAGTGCTGAGCGGGAGCTAGCCTACGAGCAGTACGTC. This chain connects TRBV10-1 to TRBJ2-7; 8 bases agree with TRBD2. CDR1 and CDR2 (germline): WNHNN, SYGVQD (reference sequence). V lost 4 bases, J lost 2 bases, and 7 bases stayed unmatched. The CDR3 has 15 residues.

V usage is TRBV10-1 and J usage is TRBJ2-3; 7 bases agree with TRBD2. J was trimmed by 5 bases and V by 5 bases; bases with no gene match: 13. There are 16 residues in the CDR3. Germline values: CDR1 WNHNN, CDR2 SYGVQD (reference sequence). The CDR3 sequence is CASSRNSGSSGDTQYF. In nucleotides, the CDR3 is TGCGCCAGCAGTCGAAATAGCGGTTCTAGCGGAGATACGCAGTATTTT.

The CDR3 protein is CAWKLTSGSYEQYF. DNA for the CDR3: TGTGCCTGGAAACTGACTAGCGGGAGCTACGAGCAGTACTTC. The genes are TRBV30 and TRBJ2-7, with TRBD2 identical over 12 bases. Looked up from germline, CDR1 is GTSNPN and CDR2 is SVGIG (reference sequence). V lost 4 bases, J lost 3 bases, and 4 bases stayed unmatched. The CDR3 has 14 amino acids.

V and J are TRBV28 and TRBJ2-1, with D maybe TRBD2 (6 bases). V gave up 2 bases and J gave up 4 bases, with 12 bases separating them. There are 15 residues in the CDR3. Germline CDR1 MDHEN, CDR2 SYDVKM. This CDR3 reads CASSLGLARYNEQFF. The CDR3 nucleotides are TGTGCCAGCAGTTTAGGGCTAGCGCGTTACAATGAGCAGTTCTTC.

This chain links TRBV6-5 with TRBJ2-3, with 9 bases that match TRBD2. From germline, CDR1 is MNHEY and CDR2 SVGAGI. Trimming removed 2 bases from V and 0 bases from J; junction bases left unmatched: 0. The CDR3 has 15 residues. Here the CDR3 reads CASSYSGGSTDTQYF. The CDR3 DNA follows: TGTGCCAGCAGTTACAGCGGGGGGAGCACAGATACGCAGTATTTT.

This chain joins TRBV7-2 and TRBJ2-1, with TRBD2 matching 8 bases. CDR3 length: 15 amino acids. Looked up from germline, CDR1 is SGHTA and CDR2 is FQGNSA. V was clipped by 5 bases and J by 0 bases; unmatched bases: 3. The DNA of the CDR3 is TGTGCCAGCAGCAAAAGCGGGAGCTCCTACAATGAGCAGTTCTTC. It yields the protein CASSKSGSSYNEQFF.

The V call is TRBV5-1, the J call TRBJ2-1; 11 positions agree with TRBD2. This CDR3 comprises 18 residues. Germline V gene data show CDR1 as SGHRS and CDR2 as YFSETQ. V dropped 0 bases and J dropped 6; count of bases not matched to a gene: 11. The CDR3 DNA reads as TGCGCCAGCAGCTTGGGACTAGCGGGACTCGGCAGTGGCAATGAGCAGTTCTTC. It encodes CASSLGLAGLGSGNEQFF.

The chain couples TRBV28 to TRBJ2-3, with 13 bases lining up with TRBD2. This CDR3 is 17 amino acids long. J was trimmed by 2 bases and V by 4 bases; bases with no gene match: 6. CDR1 and CDR2 (germline): MDHEN, SYDVKM. CDR3 protein: CASSSGLAGIHTDTQYF. The CDR3 DNA is TGTGCCAGCAGTTCGGGACTAGCGGGGATCCACACAGATACGCAGTATTTT.